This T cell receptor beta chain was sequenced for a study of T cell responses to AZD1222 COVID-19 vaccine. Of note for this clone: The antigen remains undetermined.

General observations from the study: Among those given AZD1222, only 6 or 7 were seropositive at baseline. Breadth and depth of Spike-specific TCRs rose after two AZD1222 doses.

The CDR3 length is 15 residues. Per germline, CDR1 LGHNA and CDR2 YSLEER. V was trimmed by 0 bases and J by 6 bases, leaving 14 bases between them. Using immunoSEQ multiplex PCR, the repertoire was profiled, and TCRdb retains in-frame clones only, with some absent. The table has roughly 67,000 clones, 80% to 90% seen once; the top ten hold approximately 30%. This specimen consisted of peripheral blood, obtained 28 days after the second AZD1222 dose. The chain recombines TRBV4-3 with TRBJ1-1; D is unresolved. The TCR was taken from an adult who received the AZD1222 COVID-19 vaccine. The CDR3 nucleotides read TGCGCCAGCAGCCAAGATTCGGCTCAGTGGGCTGAAGCTTTCTTT. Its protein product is CASSQDSAQWAEAFF.